The clone carrying this T cell receptor beta chain was found once. Assay used: immunoSEQ multiplex PCR; TCRdb lists only in-frame clones, some missing. The profile shows about 76,000 clones, 94% of them singletons. The sample belongs to a study of technical replicates of blood from a few donors. The V end was cut by 0 bases, the J end by 6 bases, with 12 bases between. CDR1 is MNHEY and CDR2 is SMNVEV in the germline V gene (reference sequence). The CDR3 runs to 15 residues. The sample comprised T cells isolated from PBMCs. The J gene is TRBJ1-5, the V gene TRBV27; tentative D call: TRBD1 (6 bases). The receptor was derived from a human donor in good health. For the CDR3, the DNA is TGTGCCAGCAGTTTATCGGCGGGGGCCAGTCAGCCCCAGCATTTT. Its translation is CASSLSAGASQPQHF.